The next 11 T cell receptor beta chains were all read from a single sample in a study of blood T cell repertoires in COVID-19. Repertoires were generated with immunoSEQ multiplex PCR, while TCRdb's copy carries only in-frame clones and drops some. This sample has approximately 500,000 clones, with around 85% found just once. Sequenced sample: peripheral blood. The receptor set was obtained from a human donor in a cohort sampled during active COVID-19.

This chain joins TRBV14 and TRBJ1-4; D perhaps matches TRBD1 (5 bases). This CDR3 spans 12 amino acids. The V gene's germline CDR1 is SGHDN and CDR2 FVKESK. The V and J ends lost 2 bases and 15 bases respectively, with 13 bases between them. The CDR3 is CASSQPGRPLFF. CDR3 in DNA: TGTGCCAGCAGCCAACCAGGGCGGCCCTTGTTTTTT.

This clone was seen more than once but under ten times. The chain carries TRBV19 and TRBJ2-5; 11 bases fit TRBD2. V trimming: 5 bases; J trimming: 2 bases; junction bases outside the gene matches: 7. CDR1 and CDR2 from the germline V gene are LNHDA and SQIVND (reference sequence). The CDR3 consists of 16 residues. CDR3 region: CASSPTRLAGQETQYF. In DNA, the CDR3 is TGTGCCAGTAGTCCCACCCGACTAGCGGGGCAAGAGACCCAGTACTTC. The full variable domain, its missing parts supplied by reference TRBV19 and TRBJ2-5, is DGGITQSPKYLFRKEGQNVTLSCEQNLNHDAMYWYRQDPGQGLRLIYYSQIVNDFQKGDIAEGYSVSREKKESFPLTVTSAQKNPTAFYLCASSPTRLAGQETQYFGPGTRLLVL.

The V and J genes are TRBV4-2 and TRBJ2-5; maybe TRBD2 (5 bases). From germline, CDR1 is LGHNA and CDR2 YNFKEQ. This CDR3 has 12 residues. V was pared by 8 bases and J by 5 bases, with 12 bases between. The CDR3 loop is CASRTPGETQYF. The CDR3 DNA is TGTGCCAGCCGCACTCCGGGGGAGACCCAGTACTTC.

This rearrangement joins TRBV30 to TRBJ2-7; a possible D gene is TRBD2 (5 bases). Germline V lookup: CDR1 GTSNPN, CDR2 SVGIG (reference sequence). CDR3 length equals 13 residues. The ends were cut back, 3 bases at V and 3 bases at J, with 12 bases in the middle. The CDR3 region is CAWRVEGVYEQYF. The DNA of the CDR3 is TGTGCCTGGAGGGTCGAGGGAGTCTACGAGCAGTACTTC.

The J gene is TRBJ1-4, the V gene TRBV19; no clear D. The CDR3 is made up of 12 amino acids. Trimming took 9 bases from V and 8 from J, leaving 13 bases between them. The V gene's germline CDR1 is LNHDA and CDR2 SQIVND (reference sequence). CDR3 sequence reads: CASSHRGEKLFF. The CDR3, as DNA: TGTGCCAGCTCGCATCGCGGGGAAAAACTGTTTTTT.

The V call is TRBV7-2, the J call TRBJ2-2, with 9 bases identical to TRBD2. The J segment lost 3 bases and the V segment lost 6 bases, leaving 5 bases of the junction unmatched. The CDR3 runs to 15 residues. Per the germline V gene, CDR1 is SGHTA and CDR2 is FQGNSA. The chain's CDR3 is CASRAGGGDTGELFF. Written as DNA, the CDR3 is TGTGCCAGCAGAGCGGGAGGAGGGGACACCGGGGAGCTGTTTTTT. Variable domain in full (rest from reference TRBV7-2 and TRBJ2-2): GAGVSQSPSNKVTEKGKDVELRCDPISGHTALYWYRQSLGQGLEFLIYFQGNSAPDKSGLPSDRFSAERTGGSVSTLTIQRTQQEDSAVYLCASRAGGGDTGELFFGEGSRLTVL.

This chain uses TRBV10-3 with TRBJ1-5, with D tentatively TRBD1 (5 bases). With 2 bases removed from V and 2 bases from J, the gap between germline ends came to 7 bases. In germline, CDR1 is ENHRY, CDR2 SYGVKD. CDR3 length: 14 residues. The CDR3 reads CAISEQGGNQPQHF. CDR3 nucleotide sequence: TGTGCCATCAGTGAGCAGGGTGGCAATCAGCCCCAGCATTTT.

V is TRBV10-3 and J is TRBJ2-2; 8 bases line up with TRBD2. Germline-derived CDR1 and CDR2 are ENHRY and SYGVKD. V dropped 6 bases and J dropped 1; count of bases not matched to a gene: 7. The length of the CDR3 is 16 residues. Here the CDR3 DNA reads TGTGCCATCAGACCCGCGACTAGCGAGAACACCGGGGAGCTGTTTTTT. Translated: CAIRPATSENTGELFF.

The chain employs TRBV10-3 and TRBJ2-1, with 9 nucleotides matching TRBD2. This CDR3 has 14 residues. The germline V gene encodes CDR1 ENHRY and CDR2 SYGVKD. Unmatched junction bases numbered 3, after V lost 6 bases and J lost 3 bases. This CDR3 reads CAIRPSGNYNEQFF. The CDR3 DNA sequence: TGTGCCATCAGACCTAGCGGGAACTACAATGAGCAGTTCTTC.

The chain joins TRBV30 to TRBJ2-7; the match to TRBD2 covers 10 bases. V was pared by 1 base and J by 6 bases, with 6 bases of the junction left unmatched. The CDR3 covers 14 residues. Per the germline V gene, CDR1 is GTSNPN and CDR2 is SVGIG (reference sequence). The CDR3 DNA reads TGTGCCTGGAGTGCGGGACTAGCGAAGGCCGAGCAGTACTTC. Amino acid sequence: CAWSAGLAKAEQYF.

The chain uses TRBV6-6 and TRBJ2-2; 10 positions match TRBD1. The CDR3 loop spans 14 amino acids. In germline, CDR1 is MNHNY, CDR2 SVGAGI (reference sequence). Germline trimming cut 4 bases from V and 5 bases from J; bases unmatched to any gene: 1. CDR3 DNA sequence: TGTGCCAGCAGTTGGACAGGGGGAACCGGGGAGCTGTTTTTT. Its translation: CASSWTGGTGELFF.